This passage covers 10 T cell receptor beta chains from one sample sequenced in a study of OX40 agonist ivuxolimab in advanced cancers. Assay used: immunoSEQ multiplex PCR; TCRdb lists only in-frame clones, some missing. The sample lists some 43,000 clones, roughly nine tenths seen once, with under 0.65% in the top ten. The specimen was CD4+ or CD8+ T cells sorted from blood, collected in a trial of the OX40 agonist ivuxolimab. The receptors stem from an adult with an advanced solid tumor such as melanoma, head and neck, liver or kidney cancer.

V is TRBV6-1 and J is TRBJ1-1, with D possibly matching TRBD1 (5 bases). Between the trimmed V and J ends, which lost 0 bases and 0 bases, there was a span of 17 bases. The CDR3 extends over 18 amino acids. The germline V gene has CDR1 MNHNS and CDR2 SASEGT. The CDR3 here is CASSEAGQGWGLNTEAFF. The CDR3 nucleotides read TGTGCCAGCAGTGAAGCAGGGCAGGGCTGGGGTCTGAACACTGAAGCTTTCTTT.

This clone was detected a few times. The V gene is TRBV6-1, the J gene TRBJ1-2; perhaps TRBD1 as D (5 bases). Germline lookup yields CDR1 MNHNS and CDR2 SASEGT. The germline V and J ends were trimmed by 2 bases and 3 bases, with 13 bases remaining between them. The length of the CDR3 is 15 residues. CDR3 in DNA: TGTGCCAGCAGTGAACAGCCCACGGGGCACTATGGCTACACCTTC. The encoded protein is CASSEQPTGHYGYTF.

The chain uses TRBV11-2 and TRBJ2-1; a possible D gene is TRBD2 (6 bases). V dropped 6 bases and J dropped 9 bases, with 12 bases sitting between them. CDR3 length equals 12 residues. Germline CDR1 is SGHAT and CDR2 is FQNNGV. Here the CDR3 reads CASRPRGSEQFF. The CDR3 DNA follows: TGTGCCAGCAGGCCCCGGGGGAGTGAGCAGTTCTTC.

The chain couples TRBV30 to TRBJ2-7, with 10 bases lining up with TRBD1. CDR1 is GTSNPN and CDR2 is SVGIG in the germline V gene (reference sequence). V was pared by 0 bases and J by 4 bases, with 15 bases of the junction left unmatched. CDR3 length: 18 amino acids. DNA for the CDR3: TGTGCCTGGAGTGTACAGTGGGGGGACAGGGGAGTAAAATACGAGCAGTACTTC. It encodes CAWSVQWGDRGVKYEQYF.

J is TRBJ2-1 and V is TRBV2, with TRBD1 matching over 9 bases. V gave up 3 bases and J gave up 15 bases; unmatched junction bases: 12. Looked up from germline, CDR1 is SNHLY and CDR2 is FYNNEI. This CDR3 has 14 amino acids. CDR3 nucleotide sequence: TGTGCCAGCAGTGAGCGACAGGGGGGATCTAGGCGGTTCTTC. Residues: CASSERQGGSRRFF.

This clone turned up a few times. V usage is TRBV18 and J usage is TRBJ1-6; no definite D call. This CDR3 spans 13 amino acids. Trimming left V 3 bases short and J 5 bases short, with 5 bases between. Germline V gene sequence: CDR1 KGHSH, CDR2 LQKENI. Here the CDR3 reads CASSPANNSPLHF. In nucleotides, the CDR3 is TGTGCCAGCTCACCCGCGAATAATTCACCCCTCCACTTT.

The rearrangement joins TRBV6-5 to TRBJ2-5; 9 bases are shared with TRBD2. With 6 bases clipped from V and 4 bases from J, the junction kept 6 bases outside the gene matches. The CDR3 has 14 amino acids. Germline CDR1 is MNHEY and CDR2 is SVGAGI. The CDR3 DNA follows: TGTGCCAGCAGAGTAGGGACTAGCCCAGAGACCCAGTACTTC. The encoded protein is CASRVGTSPETQYF.

The chain is built from TRBV5-4 and TRBJ1-4, with D perhaps matching TRBD1 (5 bases). The CDR3 sequence is 14 residues long. With 0 bases removed from V and 4 bases from J, the gap between germline ends came to 7 bases. Germline loops: CDR1 SGHNT, CDR2 YYREEE (reference sequence). CDR3 protein: CASSLDRLNEKLFF. DNA of the CDR3: TGTGCCAGCAGCTTGGACAGGCTTAATGAAAAACTGTTTTTT.

The CDR3 loop reads CASSEWEGPLGEQFF. DNA for the CDR3: TGTGCCAGCAGTGAATGGGAGGGTCCCCTAGGTGAGCAGTTCTTC. This chain uses TRBV6-1 with TRBJ2-1, with 7 bases identical to TRBD2. CDR1 is MNHNS and CDR2 is SASEGT in the germline V gene. The ends lost 2 bases at V and 9 bases at J; junction bases unmatched: 10. The CDR3 length is 15 residues.

The chain combines TRBV6-1 with TRBJ1-5; 7 nucleotides agree with TRBD1. V lost 4 bases, J lost 5 bases, and 5 bases stayed unmatched. The germline gives CDR1 MNHNS, CDR2 SASEGT. This CDR3 is built from 14 residues. CDR3 residues: CASSARGGDQPQHF. As DNA, the CDR3 is TGTGCCAGCAGTGCCAGGGGGGGGGATCAGCCCCAGCATTTT.